The source of this TCR beta chain is a study of blood T cells in healthy people across ages. Primers used in a second PCR of about 7 to 12 cycles were a sample-barcoded 5' primer and a J-beta primer mix. Via MiXCR, TCRdb re-called the 5' RACE reads, giving one row per CDR3 protein. This sample has roughly 1.4 million distinct CDR3 sequences, with around 55% found just once. The CDR3 has 15 residues. The germline V gene encodes CDR1 MNHEY and CDR2 SMNVEV (reference sequence). With 3 bases removed from V and 4 bases from J, the gap between germline ends came to 14 bases. Sequencing used blood. The chain is built from TRBV27 and TRBJ2-3; no firm D call. The sequence came from a man aged 18 to 29 in good health. CDR3: CASSFAPRTSDTQYF. CDR3 nucleotide sequence: TGTGCCAGCAGTTTTGCACCCCGGACCTCAGATACGCAGTATTTT.